Listed below are T cell receptor beta chains from one sample, sequenced in a study of Graves' ophthalmopathy and Graves' hyperthyroidism. TCRdb analysed the multiplex PCR reads with MiXCR anew, one entry per CDR3 protein. The sample contains hundreds of thousands of distinct CDR3 sequences, roughly 21% of which appear only once. The specimen sequenced was peripheral blood. These receptors were collected from a woman aged 45-59 years with Graves' ophthalmopathy. Each CDR3 is given with its conserved first and last residue. A D gene is named only where the DNA matches it firmly. The size of a clone is reported for some rows only, either as once, few or many, or as a class for expanded clones.

clone_size,v_call,d_call,j_call,cdr3_nt,cdr3_aa
.,TRBV12-5,TRBD1,TRBJ2-6,TGTGCTAGTGGTAAACCAGGGGGCGCGTTTTCTGGGGCCAACGTCCTGACTTTC,CASGKPGGAFSGANVLTF
many,TRBV20-1,.,TRBJ1-1,TGCAGTGCTAGAGATGCCCCGGGGAACACTGAAGCTTTCTTT,CSARDAPGNTEAFF
.,TRBV27,TRBD2,TRBJ2-7,TGTGCCAGCAGTTCCGGACTAGCGGGGACACCGTACGAGCAGTACTTC,CASSSGLAGTPYEQYF
many,TRBV28,TRBD1,TRBJ1-5,TGTGCCAGCAGTATCCCTCAGGGGGAGTGGCAGCCCCAGCATTTT,CASSIPQGEWQPQHF
.,TRBV6-2/TRBV6-3,.,TRBJ2-4,TGTGCCAGCCGTTACTCGCTAGACAAAAACATTCAGTACTTC,CASRYSLDKNIQYF
.,TRBV9,TRBD1,TRBJ1-1,TGTGCCAGCAGCGTAGGAAACAGGGGAAGCACTGAAGCTTTCTTT,CASSVGNRGSTEAFF
once,TRBV11-2,.,TRBJ1-1,TGTGCCAGCAGCTTAGAAAGGACGTTGAACACTGAAGCTTTCTTT,CASSLERTLNTEAFF
few,TRBV20-1,.,TRBJ1-5,TGCAGTGCTAGAGAGACGAAGAATCAGCCCCAGCATTTT,CSARETKNQPQHF
.,TRBV10-2,.,TRBJ1-2,TGCGCCAGCTCCGATGGCTACACCTTC,CASSDGYTF
many,TRBV10-3,.,TRBJ2-2,TGTGCCATCAGTGAGGGGTACTCGAACACCGGGGAGCTGTTTTTT,CAISEGYSNTGELFF
many,TRBV5-1,TRBD2,TRBJ2-7,TGCGCCAGCAGCGTCGGGTTTGCAGCGGGAGTTGTCGAGCAGTACTTC,CASSVGFAAGVVEQYF
few,TRBV6-5,.,TRBJ1-2,TGTGCCAGCAGCTACAGGGACGGCTACACCTTC,CASSYRDGYTF
.,TRBV5-8,.,TRBJ2-2,TGTGCCAGCAGCAACCGGGGGTGGAACACCGGGGAGCTGTTTTTT,CASSNRGWNTGELFF
many,TRBV25-1,.,TRBJ2-7,TGTGCCAGCAGTGAATTTATCGAGCAGTACTTC,CASSEFIEQYF
many,TRBV28,.,TRBJ2-7,TGTGCCAGCAGAGGCGCAGGGTCCTCCTACGAGCAGTACTTC,CASRGAGSSYEQYF
few,TRBV14,.,TRBJ2-5,TGTGCCAGCAGCCTCTCAGGTCGCCAACAAGAGACCCAGTACTTC,CASSLSGRQQETQYF
.,TRBV11-2,TRBD2,TRBJ2-7,TGTGCCAGCAGCCAAACTAGCGCCGAGCAGTACTTC,CASSQTSAEQYF
many,TRBV11-1,.,TRBJ2-3,TGTGCCAGCAGCTTAGCTCCCTATAGCACAGATACGCAGTATTTT,CASSLAPYSTDTQYF
many,TRBV19,TRBD1,TRBJ2-2,TGTGCCAGTAGTATGGGACAGGGGTTCACCGGGGAGCTGTTTTTT,CASSMGQGFTGELFF
.,TRBV29-1,.,TRBJ1-2,TGCAGCGTTGAGATCAGGGATGGTGGCTACACCTTC,CSVEIRDGGYTF
many,TRBV27,.,TRBJ2-5,TGTGCCAGCTCACTGACAGGTTCGGTAGAGACCCAGTACTTC,CASSLTGSVETQYF
few,TRBV5-4,.,TRBJ2-7,TGTGCCAGCAGCTTGCAGGGGTTTGCGGGAGTCGAGCAGTACTTC,CASSLQGFAGVEQYF
.,TRBV6-2/TRBV6-3,.,TRBJ2-5,TGTGCCAGTCAAACTCGCCTGGGGGGTGAGACCCAGTACTTC,CASQTRLGGETQYF
.,TRBV6-2/TRBV6-3,TRBD1,TRBJ2-7,TGTGCCAGCACGCAAACCGGGACAGGGGGCTACGAGCAGTACTTC,CASTQTGTGGYEQYF
many,TRBV6-5,.,TRBJ2-2,TGTGCCAGCAGTTACTCGAGGGGGGCGACCGGGGAGCTGTTTTTT,CASSYSRGATGELFF